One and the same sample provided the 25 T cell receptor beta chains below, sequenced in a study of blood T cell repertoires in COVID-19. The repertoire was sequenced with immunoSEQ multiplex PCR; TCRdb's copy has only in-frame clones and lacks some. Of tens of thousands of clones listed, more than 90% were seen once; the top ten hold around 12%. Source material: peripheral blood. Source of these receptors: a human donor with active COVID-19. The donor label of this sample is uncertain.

The CDR3 reads CASSSGTLLSYEQYF. The CDR3 DNA follows: TGTGCCAGCAGCTCCGGGACACTCCTCTCCTACGAGCAGTACTTC. V and J are TRBV11-1 and TRBJ2-7; TRBD1 is a possible D gene (6 bases). Trimming took off 4 bases at V and 0 bases at J, with 13 bases between the two ends. This CDR3 is built from 15 residues. Germline V gene lookup returns CDR1 SGHAT and CDR2 FQDESV (reference sequence).

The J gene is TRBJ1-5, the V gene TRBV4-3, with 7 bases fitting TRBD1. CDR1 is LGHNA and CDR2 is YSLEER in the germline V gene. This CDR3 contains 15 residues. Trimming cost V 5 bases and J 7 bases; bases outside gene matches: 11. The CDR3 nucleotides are TGCGCCAGCAGCTACACAGGGGAAATGGGACAGCCCCAGCATTTT. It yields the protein CASSYTGEMGQPQHF.

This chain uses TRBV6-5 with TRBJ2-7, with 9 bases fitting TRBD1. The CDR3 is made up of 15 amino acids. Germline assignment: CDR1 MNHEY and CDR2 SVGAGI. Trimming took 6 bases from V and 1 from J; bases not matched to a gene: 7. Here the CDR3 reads CASSLGQGRSYEQYF. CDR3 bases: TGTGCCAGCAGCCTAGGACAGGGGAGATCCTACGAGCAGTACTTC.

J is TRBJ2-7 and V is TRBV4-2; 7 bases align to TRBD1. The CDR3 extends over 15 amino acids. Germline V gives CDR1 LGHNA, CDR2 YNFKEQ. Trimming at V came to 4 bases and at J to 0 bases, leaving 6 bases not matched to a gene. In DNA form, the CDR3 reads TGTGCCAGCAGCCCCACCGGGACAGTCTCCTACGAGCAGTACTTC. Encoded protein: CASSPTGTVSYEQYF.

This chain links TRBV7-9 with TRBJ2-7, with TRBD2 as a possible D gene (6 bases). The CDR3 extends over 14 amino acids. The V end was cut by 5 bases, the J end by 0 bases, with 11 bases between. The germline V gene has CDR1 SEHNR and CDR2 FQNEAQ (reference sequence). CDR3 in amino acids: CASSQGGASYEQYF. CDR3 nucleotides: TGTGCCAGCAGCCAGGGCGGGGCCTCCTACGAGCAGTACTTC.

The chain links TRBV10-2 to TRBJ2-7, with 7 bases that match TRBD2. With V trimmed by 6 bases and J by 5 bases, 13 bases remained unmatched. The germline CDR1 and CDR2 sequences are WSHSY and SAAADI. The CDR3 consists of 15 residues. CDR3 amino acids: CASRIAGGRLNEQYF. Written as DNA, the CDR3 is TGCGCCAGCAGAATAGCGGGTGGGCGACTGAACGAGCAGTACTTC.

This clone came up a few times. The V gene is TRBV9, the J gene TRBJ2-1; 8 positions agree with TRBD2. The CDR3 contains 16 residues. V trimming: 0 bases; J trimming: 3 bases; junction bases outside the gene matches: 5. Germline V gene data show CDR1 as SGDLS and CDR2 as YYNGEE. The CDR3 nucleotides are TGTGCCAGCAGCGTAGTAACTAGCGGAAACTACAATGAGCAGTTCTTC. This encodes CASSVVTSGNYNEQFF.

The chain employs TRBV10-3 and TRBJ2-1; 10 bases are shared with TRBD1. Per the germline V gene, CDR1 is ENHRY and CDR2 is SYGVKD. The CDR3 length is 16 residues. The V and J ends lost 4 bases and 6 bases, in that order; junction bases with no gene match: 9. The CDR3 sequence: CAISGPQDRGSNEQFF. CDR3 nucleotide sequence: TGTGCCATCAGTGGCCCCCAGGACAGGGGGAGCAATGAGCAGTTCTTC.

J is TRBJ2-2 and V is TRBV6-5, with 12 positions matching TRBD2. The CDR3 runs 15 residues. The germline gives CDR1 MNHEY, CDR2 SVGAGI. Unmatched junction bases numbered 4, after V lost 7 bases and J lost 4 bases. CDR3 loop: CASTSGRVGTGELFF. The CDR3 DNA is TGTGCCAGCACTAGCGGGAGGGTGGGCACCGGGGAGCTGTTTTTT.

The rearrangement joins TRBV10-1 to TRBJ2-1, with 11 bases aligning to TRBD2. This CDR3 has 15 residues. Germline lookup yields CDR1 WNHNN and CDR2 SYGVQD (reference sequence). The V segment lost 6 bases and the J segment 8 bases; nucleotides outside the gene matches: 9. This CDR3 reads CASSPTSGSGDEQFF. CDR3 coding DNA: TGCGCCAGCAGCCCTACTAGCGGGAGTGGGGATGAGCAGTTCTTC.

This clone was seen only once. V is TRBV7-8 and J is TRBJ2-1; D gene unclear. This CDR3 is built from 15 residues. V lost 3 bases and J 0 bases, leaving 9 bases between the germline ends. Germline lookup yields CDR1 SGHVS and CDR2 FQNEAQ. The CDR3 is CASSFNSVSYNEQFF. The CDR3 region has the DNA TGTGCCAGCAGCTTTAACAGTGTCTCCTACAATGAGCAGTTCTTC.

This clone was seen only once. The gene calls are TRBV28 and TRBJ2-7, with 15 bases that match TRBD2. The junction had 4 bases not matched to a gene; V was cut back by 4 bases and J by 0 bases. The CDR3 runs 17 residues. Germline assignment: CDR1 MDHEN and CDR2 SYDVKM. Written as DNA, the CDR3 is TGTGCCAGCAGTTCCGGGACTAGCGGGAGGAGCTCCTACGAGCAGTACTTC. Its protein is CASSSGTSGRSSYEQYF.

The CDR3 here is CASSLGGLWQPQHF. The CDR3 DNA is TGTGCCAGCAGTTTAGGGGGCTTATGGCAGCCCCAGCATTTT. V usage is TRBV6-6 and J usage is TRBJ1-5, with TRBD1 matching over 7 bases. V lost 4 bases and J lost 7; bases outside the gene matches: 7. The CDR3 has 14 residues. Germline values: CDR1 MNHNY, CDR2 SVGAGI (reference sequence).

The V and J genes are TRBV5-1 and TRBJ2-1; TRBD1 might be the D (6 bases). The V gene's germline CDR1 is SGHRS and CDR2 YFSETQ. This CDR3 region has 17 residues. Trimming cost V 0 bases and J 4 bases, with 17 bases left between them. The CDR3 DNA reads TGCGCCAGCAGCTTGGGGTTAGGGGGACCGGGGTACAATGAGCAGTTCTTC. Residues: CASSLGLGGPGYNEQFF.

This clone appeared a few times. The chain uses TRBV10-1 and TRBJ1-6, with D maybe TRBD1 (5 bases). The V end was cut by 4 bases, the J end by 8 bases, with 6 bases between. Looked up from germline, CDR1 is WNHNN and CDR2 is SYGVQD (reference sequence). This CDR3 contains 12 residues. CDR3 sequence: CASSGGDSPLHF. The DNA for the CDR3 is TGCGCCAGCAGTGGGGGGGATTCACCCCTCCACTTT.

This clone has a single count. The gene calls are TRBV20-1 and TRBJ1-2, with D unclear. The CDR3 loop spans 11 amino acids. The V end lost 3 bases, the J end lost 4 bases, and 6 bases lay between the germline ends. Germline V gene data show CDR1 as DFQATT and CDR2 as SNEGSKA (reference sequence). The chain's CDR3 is CSASTSYGYTF. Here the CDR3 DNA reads TGCAGTGCTAGCACGAGCTATGGCTACACCTTC.

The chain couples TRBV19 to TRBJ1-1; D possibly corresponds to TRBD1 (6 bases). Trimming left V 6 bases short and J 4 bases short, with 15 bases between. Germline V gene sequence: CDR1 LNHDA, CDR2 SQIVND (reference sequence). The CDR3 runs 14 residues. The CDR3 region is CASREIQGITEAFF. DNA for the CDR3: TGTGCCAGTAGAGAAATACAGGGAATCACTGAAGCTTTCTTT.

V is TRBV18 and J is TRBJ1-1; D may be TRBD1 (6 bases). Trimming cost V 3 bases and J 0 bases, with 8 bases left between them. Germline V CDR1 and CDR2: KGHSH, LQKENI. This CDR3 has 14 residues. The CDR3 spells CASSPDSLNTEAFF. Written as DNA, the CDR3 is TGTGCCAGCTCACCGGACAGCTTGAACACTGAAGCTTTCTTT.

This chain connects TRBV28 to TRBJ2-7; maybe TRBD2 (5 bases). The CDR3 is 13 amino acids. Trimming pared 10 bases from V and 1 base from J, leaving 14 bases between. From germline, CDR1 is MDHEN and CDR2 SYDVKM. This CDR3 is CAIGRPGSYEQYF. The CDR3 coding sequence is TGTGCCATCGGTCGCCCGGGGTCCTACGAGCAGTACTTC.

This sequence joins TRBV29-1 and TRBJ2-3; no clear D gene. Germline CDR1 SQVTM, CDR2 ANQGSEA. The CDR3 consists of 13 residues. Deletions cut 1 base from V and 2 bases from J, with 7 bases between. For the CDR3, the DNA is TGCAGCGTTGAAGGCGGAGCCACAGATACGCAGTATTTT. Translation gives CSVEGGATDTQYF.

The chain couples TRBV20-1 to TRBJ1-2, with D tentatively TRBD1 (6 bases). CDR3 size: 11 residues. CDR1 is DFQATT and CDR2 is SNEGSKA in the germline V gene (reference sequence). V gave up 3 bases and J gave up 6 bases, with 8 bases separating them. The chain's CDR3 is CSASRQDGYTF. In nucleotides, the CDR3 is TGCAGTGCTAGTAGACAGGATGGCTACACCTTC.

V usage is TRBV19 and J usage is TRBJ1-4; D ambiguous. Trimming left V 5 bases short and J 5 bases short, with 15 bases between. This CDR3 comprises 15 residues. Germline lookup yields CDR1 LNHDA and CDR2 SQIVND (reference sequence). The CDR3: CASSVNGNANEKLFF. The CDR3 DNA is TGTGCCAGTAGTGTAAACGGGAATGCGAATGAAAAACTGTTTTTT.

The CDR3 region is CASSFGLAGLQETQYF. CDR3 bases: TGTGCCAGCAGCTTCGGACTAGCGGGCCTCCAAGAGACCCAGTACTTC. The J gene is TRBJ2-5, the V gene TRBV6-2 or TRBV6-3; TRBD2 aligns across 11 bases. Trimming cost V 6 bases and J 1 base; bases outside gene matches: 7. Germline lookup yields CDR1 MNHEY and CDR2 SVGEGT. CDR3 size: 16 residues.

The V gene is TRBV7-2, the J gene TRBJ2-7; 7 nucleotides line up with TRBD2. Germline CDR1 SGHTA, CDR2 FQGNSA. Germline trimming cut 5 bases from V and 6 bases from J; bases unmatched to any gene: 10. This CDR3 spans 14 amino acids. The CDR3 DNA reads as TGTGCCAGCAGCCCCCGGGACGGGAGGCGCGAGCAGTACTTC. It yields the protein CASSPRDGRREQYF.

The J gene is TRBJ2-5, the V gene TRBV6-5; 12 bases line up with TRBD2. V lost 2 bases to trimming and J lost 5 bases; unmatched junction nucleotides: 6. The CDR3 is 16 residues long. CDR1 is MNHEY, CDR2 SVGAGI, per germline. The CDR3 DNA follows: TGTGCCAGCAGTTACGCTAGCGGGAGGGCCTGGGAGACCCAGTACTTC. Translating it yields CASSYASGRAWETQYF.